This T cell receptor beta chain emerged from a study of T cells expressing NK-cell markers. Concerning this clonotype: Its target is not known.

CDR1 is DFQATT, CDR2 SNEGSKA, per germline (reference sequence). The CDR3 covers 13 residues. Reanalyzing the 5' RACE reads, TCRdb keeps one entry per CDR3 protein, without DNA. This sample contains 550,000 or so distinct CDR3 sequences. Points from the study as a whole: In five or six donors, dominant CD3+CD56+NKG2C+ clonotypes ranked among the top 10 CD8+ clonotypes.

The sequencing sample was made of blood T cells: a sorted CD56 or NKG2C T cell subset, CD4+ or CD8+ T cells, or bulk PBMC T cells (not recorded which). The chain carries TRBV20-1 and TRBJ2-5; the TCRdb call, TRBD2, lacks DNA for checking. The clonotype comes from a man between 18 and 35 years old in good health. The CDR3 here is CSATSGAEETQYF.